This T cell receptor beta chain is drawn from a study of blood T cell repertoires in COVID-19. Background on the study: The study drew acute and convalescent COVID-19 samples from the United States, Italy and Spain.

The CDR3 length is 16 residues. Germline loops: CDR1 ENHRY, CDR2 SYGVKD. Trimming took 2 bases from V and 6 from J; bases not matched to a gene: 9. This clone has a handful of counts. Original methodology: For nucleated cells, counts were estimated from reference gene primer amplification. Sequencing used immunoSEQ multiplex PCR; TCRdb keeps in-frame clones, though not all of them. V, J and clone size derive from that table, while D and trimming were established from the DNA sequence. The table has 150,000 to 200,000 clones, around 83% seen once; the top ten hold roughly 19%. Sequenced: peripheral blood. This receptor was taken from a woman between 65 and 79 years old who had recovered from COVID-19. The chain joins TRBV10-3 to TRBJ2-2; 7 bases agree with TRBD2. CDR3 coding DNA: TGTGCCATCAGTGAGAGGGAGGGCCGGTTGGCCGGGGAGCTGTTTTTT. Translated: CAISEREGRLAGELFF.